This T cell receptor beta chain was captured by sequencing in a study of OX40 agonist ivuxolimab in advanced cancers. On this clone itself: The antigen is unknown.

Whole-study results and caveats: The authors did not determine the antigen specificity of the expanded peripheral T cells.

The assay was immunoSEQ multiplex PCR, and TCRdb's table has in-frame clones only and misses some. The sample lists some 86,000 clones; roughly 88% were seen once. Germline V gives CDR1 MDHEN, CDR2 SYDVKM. V lost 5 bases and J 4 bases, leaving 14 bases between the germline ends. The CDR3 totals 14 residues. The TCR sequence derives from an adult with an advanced solid tumor such as melanoma, head and neck, liver or kidney cancer. V and J are TRBV28 and TRBJ1-2; a possible D gene is TRBD1 (5 bases). Sequencing was performed on CD4+ or CD8+ T cells sorted from blood, taken in a trial of the OX40 agonist ivuxolimab. CDR3 amino acids: CASSLQGYGYGYTF. The CDR3, as DNA: TGTGCCAGCAGTCTCCAGGGATATGGCTATGGCTACACCTTC.